These 32 T cell receptor beta chains originate from one sample sequenced in a study of T-cell memory formation after mild COVID-19. A single record per CDR3 protein comes from TCRdb applying MiXCR to the 5' RACE reads. This sample has fewer than 250,000 distinct CDR3 sequences, with around 27% found just once. The sequencing input was PBMCs or a T cell subset sorted from them (not recorded which). Receptors originate from an adult woman who had mild COVID-19 (a few samples of this study predate the infection). Cell type and time point are not known.

The V and J genes are TRBV3-1 and TRBJ1-5; TRBD1 matches at 11 bases. V gave up 4 bases and J gave up 1 base; unmatched junction bases: 6. The length of the CDR3 is 17 residues. The germline V gene has CDR1 LGHDT and CDR2 YNNKEL (reference sequence). This CDR3 is CASSPGQGVFSNQPQHF. The CDR3 DNA reads TGTGCCAGCAGCCCGGGACAGGGGGTTTTCAGCAATCAGCCCCAGCATTTT.

The chain couples TRBV12-3 or TRBV12-4 to TRBJ2-7; a possible D gene is TRBD1 (6 bases). The ends were cut back, 6 bases at V and 5 bases at J, with 17 bases in the middle. The CDR3 is 14 amino acids. DNA for the CDR3: TGTGCCAGCAGCCGTACAGGGATGGGGGACGAGCAGTACTTC. This codes for CASSRTGMGDEQYF.

This clonotype is a singleton in its sample. This chain links TRBV10-3 with TRBJ1-5, with 9 bases lining up with TRBD1. J lost 7 bases, V lost 4 bases, and 8 bases had no gene match. In germline, CDR1 is ENHRY, CDR2 SYGVKD. This CDR3 contains 15 residues. CDR3 DNA sequence: TGTGCCATCAGTGGGACGGGACAGGGAAGCCAGCCCCAGCATTTT. Residues: CAISGTGQGSQPQHF.

The sample holds a few counts of this clonotype. The chain carries TRBV9 and TRBJ2-7; D remains unclear. V was cut by 0 bases and J by 3 bases, with 10 bases left in between. The CDR3 loop spans 14 amino acids. Germline-derived CDR1 and CDR2 are SGDLS and YYNGEE. CDR3 in amino acids: CASSVATGGYEQYF. The CDR3 bases are TGTGCCAGCAGCGTAGCTACGGGCGGCTACGAGCAGTACTTC. The full variable domain, with the rest looked up from reference TRBV9 and TRBJ2-7, is DSGVTQTPKHLITATGQRVTLRCSPRSGDLSVYWYQQSLDQGLQFLIQYYNGEERAKGNILERFSAQQFPDLHSELNLSSLELGDSALYFCASSVATGGYEQYFGPGTRLTVT.

This chain joins TRBV20-1 and TRBJ2-7, with 7 nucleotides matching TRBD2. Germline V CDR1 and CDR2: DFQATT, SNEGSKA (reference sequence). J was trimmed by 2 bases and V by 0 bases; bases with no gene match: 4. There are 14 residues in the CDR3. The CDR3 sequence: CSARERGITYEQYF. For the CDR3, the DNA is TGCAGTGCTAGAGAGCGGGGGATTACCTACGAGCAGTACTTC.

A few counts support this clonotype. The chain uses TRBV29-1 and TRBJ2-7; 7 nucleotides align to TRBD1. The germline V gene has CDR1 SQVTM and CDR2 ANQGSEA. With 6 bases clipped from V and 1 base from J, the junction kept 3 bases outside the gene matches. This CDR3 has 12 residues. The CDR3 nucleotides read TGCAGCGTCCGGACAGGTTCCTACGAGCAGTACTTC. Amino acids: CSVRTGSYEQYF.

This sequence joins TRBV5-4 and TRBJ1-1, with D hard to call. Trimming removed 0 bases at V and 5 bases at J, with 17 bases between. Per germline, CDR1 SGHNT and CDR2 YYREEE (reference sequence). The length of the CDR3 is 16 residues. The CDR3 DNA sequence: TGTGCCAGCAGCTTGGCCGTCAGCAGTGTTAGGACTGAAGCTTTCTTT. It encodes CASSLAVSSVRTEAFF.

This chain connects TRBV7-2 to TRBJ2-7; the D gene could be TRBD1 or TRBD2 (5 bases each). The V gene's germline CDR1 is SGHTA and CDR2 FQGNSA. V lost 2 bases and J lost 4, with 18 bases in between. This CDR3 contains 16 residues. In nucleotides, the CDR3 is TGTGCCAGCAGCTTACGCGCGGTTCAGGGAGCATACGAGCAGTACTTC. Amino acid sequence: CASSLRAVQGAYEQYF.

The CDR3 nucleotides are TGCGCCAGCAGCCCGGGGACAGGCACTGAAGCTTTCTTT. Protein: CASSPGTGTEAFF. The chain is built from TRBV5-1 and TRBJ1-1; 8 positions agree with TRBD1. The germline V gene has CDR1 SGHRS and CDR2 YFSETQ. Unmatched junction bases numbered 3, after V lost 4 bases and J lost 4 bases. The CDR3 length is 13 residues.

This rearrangement joins TRBV29-1 to TRBJ2-1; TRBD1 agrees at 9 bases. Per the germline V gene, CDR1 is SQVTM and CDR2 is ANQGSEA. The J segment lost 4 bases and the V segment lost 4 bases, leaving 2 bases of the junction unmatched. The CDR3 loop spans 13 amino acids. CDR3 protein: CSVVDRGYNEQFF. CDR3 DNA sequence: TGCAGCGTTGTGGACAGGGGATACAATGAGCAGTTCTTC.

DNA of the CDR3: TGTGCCAGCAAAAAACTAGCGGGATACAATGAGCAGTTCTTC. This gives the protein CASKKLAGYNEQFF. The rearrangement joins TRBV6-2 or TRBV6-3 to TRBJ2-1; 10 bases match TRBD2. V gave up 7 bases and J gave up 4 bases; unmatched junction bases: 4. CDR1 is MNHEY and CDR2 is SVGEGT in the germline V gene. This CDR3 has 14 residues.

The rearrangement links TRBV2 to TRBJ2-2; 8 positions match TRBD2. The germline V gene has CDR1 SNHLY and CDR2 FYNNEI. The trim removed 2 bases at V and 4 bases at J, leaving 12 bases unmatched. CDR3 length: 18 residues. This chain's CDR3 is CASSERARAGDLTGELFF. CDR3 coding DNA: TGTGCCAGCAGTGAAAGGGCTCGAGCGGGGGACCTCACCGGGGAGCTGTTTTTT.

The chain employs TRBV7-6 and TRBJ2-7; 9 bases align to TRBD1. V lost 0 bases and J lost 3; bases outside the gene matches: 9. Germline V gene lookup returns CDR1 SGHVS and CDR2 FNYEAQ. CDR3 length equals 17 residues. The DNA for the CDR3 is TGTGCCAGCAGCTTAGCGTATACAGGACAGGGGCTCTACGAGCAGTACTTC. This sequence encodes CASSLAYTGQGLYEQYF.

CDR3 amino acids: CASSFRLAGINEQFF. In DNA form, the CDR3 reads TGTGCCAGCAGTTTCCGGCTAGCGGGCATCAATGAGCAGTTCTTC. The gene calls are TRBV27 and TRBJ2-1; 8 bases map to TRBD2. The V gene's germline CDR1 is MNHEY and CDR2 SMNVEV (reference sequence). The CDR3 sequence is 15 residues long. The junction had 7 bases not matched to a gene; V was cut back by 3 bases and J by 6 bases.

The rearrangement links TRBV4-1 to TRBJ2-3; 12 nucleotides align to TRBD1. This CDR3 spans 19 amino acids. Trimming cost V 0 bases and J 3 bases; bases outside gene matches: 10. Germline V lookup: CDR1 MGHRA, CDR2 YSYEKL. CDR3 nucleotides: TGCGCCAGCAGCCAAGATCCTCCCGGGACAGGGGGCGCTACAGATACGCAGTATTTT. It specifies CASSQDPPGTGGATDTQYF.

The chain couples TRBV14 to TRBJ2-3; 8 bases are shared with TRBD2. The CDR3 is 18 residues long. Trimming removed 4 bases from V and 5 bases from J; junction bases left unmatched: 17. Germline values: CDR1 SGHDN, CDR2 FVKESK. The chain's CDR3 is CASSRPRFSGRIGDTQYF. The CDR3 DNA is TGTGCCAGCAGCCGACCCCGGTTCAGCGGGAGAATTGGAGATACGCAGTATTTT.

CDR3 amino acids: CASSLGSPSLAGSGNTIYF. CDR3 nucleotide sequence: TGTGCCAGCAGCTTGGGCAGCCCCTCACTGGCGGGCTCTGGAAACACCATATATTTT. The rearrangement uses TRBV7-8 and TRBJ1-3; D uncertain. This CDR3 spans 19 amino acids. CDR1 and CDR2 (germline): SGHVS, FQNEAQ. Trimming shortened V by 3 bases and J by 0 bases, and 21 bases separated the two germline ends.

CDR3 in DNA: TGTGCCAGCAGCTTAGCGGAGGGGGGATTCTCTGGCTACACCTTC. Residues: CASSLAEGGFSGYTF. The chain joins TRBV7-9 to TRBJ1-2; maybe TRBD1 (6 bases). CDR1 is SEHNR and CDR2 is FQNEAQ in the germline V gene (reference sequence). The CDR3 covers 15 residues. Trimming pared 0 bases from V and 7 bases from J, leaving 15 bases between.

The rearrangement joins TRBV30 to TRBJ2-7, with 8 bases matching TRBD2. Losses at the gene ends were 1 base for V and 6 bases for J; bases not matched to a gene: 5. This CDR3 is 13 amino acids long. CDR1 GTSNPN and CDR2 SVGIG come from the germline V gene (reference sequence). As DNA, the CDR3 is TGTGCCTGGAGTGAAGCGGGAGTCGGCGAGCAGTACTTC. Translation: CAWSEAGVGEQYF.

The V call is TRBV28, the J call TRBJ2-5; possible D gene TRBD2, 5 bases. Per the germline V gene, CDR1 is MDHEN and CDR2 is SYDVKM. This CDR3 contains 15 residues. V was clipped by 6 bases and J by 4 bases, with 18 bases between them. The CDR3 DNA follows: TGTGCCAGCAGCCAAGCTAGTCCGGGGAGAGAGACCCAGTACTTC. This codes for CASSQASPGRETQYF.

The chain links TRBV5-8 to TRBJ2-7; D call uncertain. V shed 4 bases and J shed 1 base, with 12 bases lying between them. Germline V CDR1 and CDR2: SGHTS, YDEGEE. The CDR3 has 14 residues. CDR3 bases: TGTGCCAGCAGCCATGGTGCGGCATCCTACGAGCAGTACTTC. Protein product: CASSHGAASYEQYF.

The chain carries TRBV12-3 or TRBV12-4 and TRBJ2-2; possibly TRBD2 for D (5 bases). Deletions cut 1 base from V and 7 bases from J, with 10 bases between. This CDR3 has 14 amino acids. The CDR3 DNA is TGTGCCAGCAGTTTAGGAGGGAGCGGCGGGGAGCTGTTTTTT. Translated: CASSLGGSGGELFF.

The chain carries TRBV12-3 or TRBV12-4 and TRBJ1-2; a possible D gene is TRBD1 (6 bases). The CDR3 consists of 14 residues. Trimming left V 7 bases short and J 4 bases short, with 16 bases between. Written as DNA, the CDR3 is TGTGCCAGCACCCCCTCCCAGGGGCTCTATGGCTACACCTTC. It encodes CASTPSQGLYGYTF.

Notes on this clonotype: A much larger clone differs by one base, so this may be a read error. The rearrangement links TRBV20-1 to TRBJ2-5; D remains unclear. Germline loops: CDR1 DFQATT, CDR2 SNEGSKA (reference sequence). V gave up 6 bases and J gave up 5 bases, with 4 bases separating them. The CDR3 contains 9 residues. CDR3 sequence reads: CSAGETQYF. Written as DNA, the CDR3 is TGCAGTGCGGGGGAGACCCAGTACTTC.

This chain joins TRBV5-1 and TRBJ1-2; D is undetermined. The V and J ends lost 0 bases and 2 bases respectively, with 11 bases between them. Germline assignment: CDR1 SGHRS and CDR2 YFSETQ. The CDR3 covers 15 residues. DNA of the CDR3: TGCGCCAGCAGCTTGGCCCCAGCCAACAACTATGGCTACACCTTC. Translating it yields CASSLAPANNYGYTF.

The chain employs TRBV20-1 and TRBJ2-1, with a weak D call TRBD1 (6 bases). Germline CDR1 and CDR2: DFQATT and SNEGSKA (reference sequence). This CDR3 has 14 residues. V lost 2 bases to trimming and J lost 4 bases, with 12 bases between them. CDR3 sequence: CSARTGLEYNEQFF. The CDR3 nucleotides read TGCAGTGCTAGAACAGGGCTTGAATACAATGAGCAGTTCTTC.

The V gene is TRBV11-3, the J gene TRBJ2-1, with D tentatively TRBD1 (6 bases). V shed 1 base and J shed 3 bases, with 13 bases lying between them. The CDR3 consists of 16 residues. Germline V gene lookup returns CDR1 SGHNT and CDR2 YENEEA. In DNA, the CDR3 is TGTGCCAGCAGCTTAGCAGGGGCAGGAGGCTACAATGAGCAGTTCTTC. Translating it yields CASSLAGAGGYNEQFF.

The chain combines TRBV7-2 with TRBJ2-1; TRBD2 might be the D (6 bases). This CDR3 has 16 amino acids. Germline CDR1 SGHTA, CDR2 FQGNSA. The germline V and J ends were trimmed by 3 bases and 2 bases, with 14 bases remaining between them. The DNA for the CDR3 is TGTGCCAGCAGCTTTAATCCGGGAGTTACCTACAATGAGCAGTTCTTC. Protein product: CASSFNPGVTYNEQFF.

In its sample, this clonotype was seen once. V and J are TRBV24-1 and TRBJ1-1; 7 bases agree with TRBD1. This CDR3 has 12 residues. The J segment lost 5 bases and the V segment lost 7 bases, leaving 3 bases of the junction unmatched. Germline CDR1 is KGHDR and CDR2 is SFDVKD. The CDR3 DNA follows: TGTGCCACCAGGGGCAGGGGGACTGAAGCTTTCTTT. It yields the protein CATRGRGTEAFF.

The rearrangement uses TRBV5-5 and TRBJ1-1; D is uncertain. Germline lookup yields CDR1 SGHKS and CDR2 YYEKEE (reference sequence). V lost 3 bases and J lost 2, with 8 bases in between. This CDR3 region has 13 residues. CDR3 region: CASSWVENTEAFF. CDR3 DNA sequence: TGTGCCAGCAGCTGGGTGGAAAACACTGAAGCTTTCTTT. The full variable domain, with the rest looked up from reference TRBV5-5 and TRBJ1-1, is DAGVTQSPTHLIKTRGQQVTLRCSPISGHKSVSWYQQVLGQGPQFIFQYYEKEERGRGNFPDRFSARQFPNYSSELNVNALLLGDSALYLCASSWVENTEAFFGQGTRLTVV.

This rearrangement joins TRBV5-1 to TRBJ2-1; 9 nucleotides match TRBD1. The CDR3 is 14 amino acids. Looked up from germline, CDR1 is SGHRS and CDR2 is YFSETQ. After removal of 7 bases from V and 10 bases from J, the junction contained 12 bases not matched to a gene. In DNA, the CDR3 is TGCGCCAGCCAAACAGGGGGCGCAGTCGGGGAGCAGTTCTTC. This sequence encodes CASQTGGAVGEQFF.

This clonotype was counted between two and nine times. The chain recombines TRBV7-6 with TRBJ2-1, with TRBD2 identical over 9 bases. V was pared by 5 bases and J by 4 bases, with 6 bases of the junction left unmatched. The germline CDR1 and CDR2 sequences are SGHVS and FNYEAQ. The CDR3 covers 15 residues. The CDR3 coding sequence is TGTGCCAGCAGCATTACTAGCGGGTGGTACAATGAGCAGTTCTTC. It encodes CASSITSGWYNEQFF. The whole variable domain, remainder taken from reference TRBV7-6 and TRBJ2-1, is GAGVSQSPRYKVTKRGQDVALRCDPISGHVSLYWYRQALGQGPEFLTYFNYEAQQDKSGLPNDRFSAERPEGSISTLTIQRTEQRDSAMYRCASSITSGWYNEQFFGPGTRLTVL.